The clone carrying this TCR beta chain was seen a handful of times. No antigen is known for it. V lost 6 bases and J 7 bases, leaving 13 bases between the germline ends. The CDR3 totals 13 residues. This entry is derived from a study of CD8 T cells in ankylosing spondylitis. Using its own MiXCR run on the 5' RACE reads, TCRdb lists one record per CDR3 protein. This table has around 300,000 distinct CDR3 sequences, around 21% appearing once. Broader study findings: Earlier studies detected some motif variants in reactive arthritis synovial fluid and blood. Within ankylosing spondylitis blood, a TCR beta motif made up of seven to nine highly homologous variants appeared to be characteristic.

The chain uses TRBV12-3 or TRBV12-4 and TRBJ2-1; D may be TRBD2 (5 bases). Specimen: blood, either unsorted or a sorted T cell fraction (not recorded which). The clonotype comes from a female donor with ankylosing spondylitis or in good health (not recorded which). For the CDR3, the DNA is TGTGCCAGCAGCCCCCGGGGTGCGAATGAGCAGTTCTTC. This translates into CASSPRGANEQFF.